These 28 T cell receptor beta chains originate from one sample sequenced in a study of blood T cell repertoires in COVID-19. Repertoires were generated with immunoSEQ multiplex PCR, while TCRdb's copy carries only in-frame clones and drops some. The sample includes some 99,000 clones, 70% to 80% seen only once; the top ten take about 24%. The sample was peripheral blood. Every receptor here comes from a man between 65 and 80 years old with acute or convalescent COVID-19.

The chain is built from TRBV5-5 and TRBJ2-7; D is uncertain. The germline V and J ends were trimmed by 2 bases and 0 bases, with 6 bases remaining between them. This CDR3 comprises 13 residues. The germline V gene encodes CDR1 SGHKS and CDR2 YYEKEE (reference sequence). CDR3 loop: CASSLEVSYEQYF. The DNA of the CDR3 is TGTGCCAGCAGCTTAGAGGTCTCCTACGAGCAGTACTTC. Variable domain in full (rest from reference TRBV5-5 and TRBJ2-7): DAGVTQSPTHLIKTRGQQVTLRCSPISGHKSVSWYQQVLGQGPQFIFQYYEKEERGRGNFPDRFSARQFPNYSSELNVNALLLGDSALYLCASSLEVSYEQYFGPGTRLTVT.

This chain links TRBV6-1 with TRBJ2-6, with 9 bases matching TRBD1. Trimming took 4 bases from V and 4 from J; bases not matched to a gene: 8. CDR3 length equals 17 residues. Germline V lookup: CDR1 MNHNS, CDR2 SASEGT. The CDR3 bases are TGTGCCAGCAGTGCGTCCCGGGACAGGGCAGGGGCCAACGTCCTGACTTTC. This gives the protein CASSASRDRAGANVLTF.

This clone came up a few times. The chain uses TRBV19 and TRBJ2-7; 10 bases align to TRBD1. This CDR3 is built from 19 residues. With V trimmed by 5 bases and J by 0 bases, 16 bases remained unmatched. CDR1 is LNHDA and CDR2 is SQIVND in the germline V gene (reference sequence). The CDR3 reads CASSPQGMTGGRHSYEQYF. The CDR3 DNA is TGTGCCAGTAGTCCCCAGGGGATGACAGGGGGCCGCCACTCCTACGAGCAGTACTTC.

The J gene is TRBJ1-2, the V gene TRBV6-2 or TRBV6-3, with a tentative D call TRBD1 (6 bases). Per the germline V gene, CDR1 is MNHEY and CDR2 is SVGEGT. The CDR3 runs 15 residues. Trimming cost V 5 bases and J 2 bases, with 15 bases left between them. CDR3 loop: CASSPSLDRNYGYTF. CDR3 bases: TGTGCCAGCAGTCCGAGCCTGGACAGAAACTATGGCTACACCTTC.

The chain couples TRBV24-1 to TRBJ2-7; TRBD1 matches at 7 bases. This CDR3 region has 13 residues. J gave up 2 bases and V 6 bases, and 3 bases lay outside the gene matches. Germline CDR1 KGHDR, CDR2 SFDVKD. The CDR3 sequence is CATSKQGTYEQYF. The CDR3 DNA sequence: TGTGCCACCAGTAAACAGGGGACCTACGAGCAGTACTTC.

The V gene is TRBV5-6, the J gene TRBJ1-3; maybe TRBD1 (5 bases). The V gene lost 2 bases and the J gene lost 0 bases, with 6 bases spanning the gap. Germline lookup yields CDR1 SGHDT and CDR2 YYEEEE. This CDR3 comprises 14 residues. The CDR3 loop is CASSLRGSGNTIYF. In nucleotides, the CDR3 is TGTGCCAGCAGCTTAAGGGGCTCTGGAAACACCATATATTTT.

DNA of the CDR3: TGTGCCAGCAGCTTGTCCAGACAGGGGGAAACGGGCCCAGAGCAGTACTTC. This codes for CASSLSRQGETGPEQYF. The chain has TRBV7-8 and TRBJ2-7; TRBD1 matches 9 bases. CDR1 and CDR2 (germline): SGHVS, FQNEAQ. The CDR3 spans 17 residues. V lost 3 bases and J lost 7; bases outside the gene matches: 16.

This clone appeared once. The rearrangement joins TRBV14 to TRBJ1-2; D is uncertain. CDR3 length equals 12 residues. V was trimmed by 4 bases and J by 8 bases, leaving 11 bases between them. Germline-derived CDR1 and CDR2 are SGHDN and FVKESK. The CDR3 region is CASSLSQRGYTF. The CDR3 DNA reads as TGTGCCAGCAGCCTTTCCCAACGGGGCTACACCTTC.

The V gene is TRBV9, the J gene TRBJ1-3, with D possibly matching TRBD1 (5 bases). This CDR3 spans 16 amino acids. Germline lookup yields CDR1 SGDLS and CDR2 YYNGEE. V was cut by 0 bases and J by 0 bases, with 10 bases left in between. CDR3 region: CASSVEGATSGNTIYF. The CDR3 bases are TGTGCCAGCAGCGTAGAAGGGGCCACCTCTGGAAACACCATATATTTT.

This chain uses TRBV7-9 with TRBJ1-5, with 8 bases fitting TRBD1. The length of the CDR3 is 16 residues. Germline lookup yields CDR1 SEHNR and CDR2 FQNEAQ (reference sequence). V dropped 4 bases and J dropped 2; count of bases not matched to a gene: 7. The CDR3 sequence is CASSSTDRDGNQPQHF. The CDR3, as DNA: TGTGCCAGCAGCTCGACGGACAGGGACGGCAATCAGCCCCAGCATTTT.

V and J are TRBV5-6 and TRBJ1-5; D unresolved. Trimming left V 0 bases short and J 3 bases short, with 13 bases between. This CDR3 region has 16 residues. CDR1 is SGHDT and CDR2 is YYEEEE in the germline V gene. The CDR3 nucleotides read TGTGCCAGCAGCTTGGCCCTGACTAGCGACAATCAGCCCCAGCATTTT. Translating gives CASSLALTSDNQPQHF. The full variable domain, its missing parts supplied by reference TRBV5-6 and TRBJ1-5, is DAGVTQSPTHLIKTRGQQVTLRCSPKSGHDTVSWYQQALGQGPQFIFQYYEEEERQRGNFPDRFSGHQFPNYSSELNVNALLLGDSALYLCASSLALTSDNQPQHFGDGTRLSIL.

The gene calls are TRBV5-1 and TRBJ2-1; 16 nucleotides align to TRBD2. This CDR3 is built from 20 residues. Trimming took 3 bases from V and 0 from J; bases not matched to a gene: 9. From germline, CDR1 is SGHRS and CDR2 YFSETQ. The CDR3 protein is CASSYPGLAGGPSSYNEQFF. Written as DNA, the CDR3 is TGCGCCAGCAGCTATCCGGGACTAGCGGGAGGGCCGAGCTCCTACAATGAGCAGTTCTTC.

This clone turned up a few times. This CDR3 is CASSLVASGPGELFF. The CDR3 DNA reads TGTGCCAGCAGCTTAGTGGCTAGCGGGCCCGGGGAGCTGTTTTTT. The chain has TRBV7-2 and TRBJ2-2; 8 bases agree with TRBD2. The V gene's germline CDR1 is SGHTA and CDR2 FQGNSA. The trim removed 1 base at V and 6 bases at J, leaving 4 bases unmatched. The CDR3 length is 15 residues.

The chain uses TRBV24-1 and TRBJ2-7, with TRBD1 identical over 9 bases. This CDR3 has 14 residues. The V gene's germline CDR1 is KGHDR and CDR2 SFDVKD. J was trimmed by 7 bases and V by 7 bases; bases with no gene match: 10. CDR3 DNA: TGTGCCACCAGCGGGACAGGGAGTTTGAGGGAGCAGTACTTC. Translating gives CATSGTGSLREQYF.

In this sample, this clone turned up many times. The gene calls are TRBV27 and TRBJ2-1; 13 nucleotides match TRBD2. After removal of 3 bases from V and 1 base from J, the junction contained 6 bases not matched to a gene. Germline assignment: CDR1 MNHEY and CDR2 SMNVEV (reference sequence). The CDR3 is made up of 18 amino acids. CDR3 sequence reads: CASSLRTSGGLSYNEQFF. The CDR3 DNA sequence: TGTGCCAGCAGTTTGCGGACTAGCGGGGGATTATCCTACAATGAGCAGTTCTTC.

This rearrangement joins TRBV4-2 to TRBJ1-4; 10 bases map to TRBD1. Per germline, CDR1 LGHNA and CDR2 YNFKEQ. Trimming removed 5 bases from V and 3 bases from J; junction bases left unmatched: 9. The CDR3 loop spans 17 amino acids. The CDR3 here is CASSAPGTGASNEKLFF. CDR3 nucleotide sequence: TGTGCCAGCAGCGCCCCCGGGACAGGGGCTTCTAATGAAAAACTGTTTTTT.

This clone was seen just once. The chain combines TRBV5-6 with TRBJ2-1; perhaps TRBD2 as D (5 bases). CDR1 and CDR2 from the germline V gene are SGHDT and YYEEEE. The ends were cut back, 5 bases at V and 0 bases at J, with 12 bases in the middle. The CDR3 runs 15 residues. CDR3 protein: CASRRVGSSYNEQFF. CDR3 in DNA: TGTGCCAGCAGGAGGGTAGGGAGCTCCTACAATGAGCAGTTCTTC.

The V gene is TRBV6-2 or TRBV6-3, the J gene TRBJ2-1; 8 nucleotides line up with TRBD2. Trimming at V came to 6 bases and at J to 9 bases, leaving 7 bases not matched to a gene. This CDR3 is built from 13 residues. Germline loops: CDR1 MNHEY, CDR2 SVGEGT. In DNA, the CDR3 is TGTGCCAGCAGCTCGAGGGCGGGAGGTGAGCAGTTCTTC. This sequence encodes CASSSRAGGEQFF.

The chain carries TRBV19 and TRBJ2-7, with D unclear. The CDR3 loop spans 12 amino acids. Trimming removed 6 bases from V and 0 bases from J, with 6 bases in between. Germline CDR1 and CDR2: LNHDA and SQIVND (reference sequence). The CDR3 region is CASSPNSYEQYF. The CDR3 nucleotides read TGTGCCAGTAGCCCTAACTCCTACGAGCAGTACTTC.

This clone turned up a few times. This sequence joins TRBV6-5 and TRBJ2-1, with D perhaps matching TRBD2 (5 bases). Germline assignment: CDR1 MNHEY and CDR2 SVGAGI. Trimming took 0 bases from V and 3 from J, leaving 6 bases between them. The CDR3 consists of 14 residues. The DNA of the CDR3 is TGTGCCAGCAGTTACTCTAGCGACTACAATGAGCAGTTCTTC. This sequence encodes CASSYSSDYNEQFF.

The CDR3 coding sequence is TGTGCCACCAGTGATAAGGTTGTTTCCCTAGCGGGAGTCCGGGATACGCAGTATTTT. Its protein product is CATSDKVVSLAGVRDTQYF. The chain joins TRBV24-1 to TRBJ2-3; 10 positions match TRBD2. The CDR3 consists of 19 residues. Germline loops: CDR1 KGHDR, CDR2 SFDVKD. J gave up 6 bases and V 3 bases, and 17 bases lay outside the gene matches.

The gene calls are TRBV18 and TRBJ2-5; the match to TRBD2 covers 9 bases. Looked up from germline, CDR1 is KGHSH and CDR2 is LQKENI. This CDR3 spans 16 amino acids. With 6 bases clipped from V and 4 bases from J, the junction kept 12 bases outside the gene matches. CDR3 amino acids: CASSSSAGGRIETQYF. The CDR3 DNA reads as TGTGCCAGCTCTTCGTCTGCGGGGGGGCGGATAGAGACCCAGTACTTC.

This chain connects TRBV5-1 to TRBJ2-7; TRBD2 agrees at 9 bases. The CDR3 spans 13 residues. The J segment lost 6 bases and the V segment lost 5 bases, leaving 6 bases of the junction unmatched. Germline assignment: CDR1 SGHRS and CDR2 YFSETQ. CDR3 loop: CASSGSGSIEQYF. The CDR3 DNA follows: TGCGCCAGCAGTGGTAGCGGGAGTATCGAGCAGTACTTC.

The chain employs TRBV14 and TRBJ2-2; D is perhaps TRBD2 (5 bases). Trimming removed 4 bases from V and 6 bases from J, with 15 bases in between. This CDR3 contains 15 residues. CDR1 and CDR2 (germline): SGHDN, FVKESK. CDR3 in amino acids: CASSPKVPAAGELFF. DNA for the CDR3: TGTGCCAGCAGCCCAAAGGTGCCAGCGGCCGGGGAGCTGTTTTTT.

This clone appeared a single time. The V and J genes are TRBV28 and TRBJ1-2; 8 bases fit TRBD1. The CDR3 extends over 16 amino acids. Per the germline V gene, CDR1 is MDHEN and CDR2 is SYDVKM. Germline trimming cut 10 bases from V and 3 bases from J; bases unmatched to any gene: 16. CDR3 loop: CATLFPGRTGYYGYTF. CDR3 nucleotide sequence: TGTGCCACTTTGTTCCCAGGACGGACAGGGTACTATGGCTACACCTTC.

This chain connects TRBV7-2 to TRBJ2-5; 9 bases fit TRBD1. V was clipped by 4 bases and J by 5 bases; unmatched bases: 8. CDR1 SGHTA and CDR2 FQGNSA come from the germline V gene. There are 15 residues in the CDR3. The CDR3 is CASSSTGGAFETQYF. DNA for the CDR3: TGTGCCAGCAGCTCAACAGGGGGCGCTTTTGAGACCCAGTACTTC.

This clone was counted between two and nine times. This chain connects TRBV19 to TRBJ2-3; a weak D match, TRBD2 (6 bases). Between the trimmed V and J ends, which lost 0 bases and 2 bases, there was a span of 15 bases. The CDR3 consists of 17 residues. The germline gives CDR1 LNHDA, CDR2 SQIVND (reference sequence). CDR3: CASSIDSGTLFTDTQYF. DNA of the CDR3: TGTGCCAGTAGTATAGACTCCGGGACTCTATTCACAGATACGCAGTATTTT.

The chain combines TRBV2 with TRBJ2-4; 10 nucleotides agree with TRBD1. Trimming removed 7 bases from V and 7 bases from J; junction bases left unmatched: 7. The CDR3 has 14 amino acids. The germline CDR1 and CDR2 sequences are SNHLY and FYNNEI. The CDR3 protein is CASTWDRGSNIQYF. The DNA of the CDR3 is TGTGCCAGCACTTGGGACAGGGGTTCGAACATTCAGTACTTC.